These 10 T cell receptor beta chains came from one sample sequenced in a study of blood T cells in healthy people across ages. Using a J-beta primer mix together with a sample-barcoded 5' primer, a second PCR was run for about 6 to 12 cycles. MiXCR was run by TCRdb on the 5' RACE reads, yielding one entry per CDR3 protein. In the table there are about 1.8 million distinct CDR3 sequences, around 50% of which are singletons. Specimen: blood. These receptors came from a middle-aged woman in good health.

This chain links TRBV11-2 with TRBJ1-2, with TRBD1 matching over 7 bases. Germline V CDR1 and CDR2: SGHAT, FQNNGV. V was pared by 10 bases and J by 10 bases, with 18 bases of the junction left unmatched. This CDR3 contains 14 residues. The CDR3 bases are TGTGCCACCCGGAGAGGGGGCAGATCGGTTGACTACACCTTC. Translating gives CATRRGGRSVDYTF.

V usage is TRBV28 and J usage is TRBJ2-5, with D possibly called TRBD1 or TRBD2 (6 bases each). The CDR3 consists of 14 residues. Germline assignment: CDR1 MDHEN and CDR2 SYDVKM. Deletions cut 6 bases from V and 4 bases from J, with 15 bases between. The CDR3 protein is CASRLGGRRETQYF. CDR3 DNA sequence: TGTGCCAGCAGGTTGGGGGGCCGACGAGAGACCCAGTACTTC.

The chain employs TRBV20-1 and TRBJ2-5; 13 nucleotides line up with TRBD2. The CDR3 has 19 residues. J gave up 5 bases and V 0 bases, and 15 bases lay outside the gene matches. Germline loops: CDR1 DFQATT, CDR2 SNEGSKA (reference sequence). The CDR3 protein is CSARDGGPTSGGAGETQYF. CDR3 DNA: TGCAGTGCTAGAGATGGGGGACCCACTAGCGGGGGGGCCGGTGAGACCCAGTACTTC.

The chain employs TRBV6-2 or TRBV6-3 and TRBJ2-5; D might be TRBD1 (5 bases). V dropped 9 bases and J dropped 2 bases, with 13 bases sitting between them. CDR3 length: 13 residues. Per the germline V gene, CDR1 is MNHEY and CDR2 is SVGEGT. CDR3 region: CASGETEQETQYF. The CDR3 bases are TGTGCCAGTGGAGAGACAGAGCAAGAGACCCAGTACTTC.

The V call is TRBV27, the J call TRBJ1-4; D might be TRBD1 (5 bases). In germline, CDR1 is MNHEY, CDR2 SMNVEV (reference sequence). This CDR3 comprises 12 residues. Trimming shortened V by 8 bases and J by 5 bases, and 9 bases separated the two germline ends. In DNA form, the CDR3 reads TGTGCCAGCCCCCACAGGAATGAAAAACTGTTTTTT. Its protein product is CASPHRNEKLFF.

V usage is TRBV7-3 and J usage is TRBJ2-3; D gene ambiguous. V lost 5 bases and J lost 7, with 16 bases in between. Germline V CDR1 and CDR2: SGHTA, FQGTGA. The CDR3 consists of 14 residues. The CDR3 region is CASSMGMPTNTQYF. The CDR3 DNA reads TGTGCCAGCAGCATGGGGATGCCGACAAATACGCAGTATTTT.

The chain's CDR3 is CASSSNRGLPNEQYF. The CDR3 DNA reads TGTGCCAGCAGTTCAAACAGGGGGTTACCCAATGAGCAGTACTTC. The chain couples TRBV12-3 or TRBV12-4 to TRBJ2-5, with 8 bases aligning to TRBD1. Unmatched junction bases numbered 15, after V lost 4 bases and J lost 11 bases. The CDR3 totals 15 residues.

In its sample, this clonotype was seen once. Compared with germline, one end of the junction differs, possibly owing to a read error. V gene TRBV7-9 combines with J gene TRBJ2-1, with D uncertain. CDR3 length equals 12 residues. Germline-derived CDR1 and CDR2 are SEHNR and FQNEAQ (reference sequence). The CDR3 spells CSSSPTTQVQFF. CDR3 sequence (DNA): TGTTCCAGCAGCCCCACAACGCAAGTTCAGTTCTTC.

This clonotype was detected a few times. The CDR3 nucleotides read TGTGCCAGCAGTCAGGGACCGGGAGGGTCGGAGACCCAGTACTTC. Its protein is CASSQGPGGSETQYF. The chain links TRBV27 to TRBJ2-5; 8 bases fit TRBD2. V lost 5 bases, J lost 5 bases, and 10 bases stayed unmatched. Germline-derived CDR1 and CDR2 are MNHEY and SMNVEV (reference sequence). CDR3 length equals 15 residues.

CDR3 sequence reads: CASNEDRVGSYEQYF. In DNA form, the CDR3 reads TGTGCCAGCAATGAGGACAGGGTCGGCTCCTACGAGCAGTACTTC. This chain uses TRBV27 with TRBJ2-7, with 8 bases lining up with TRBD1. V lost 7 bases and J lost 0; bases outside the gene matches: 8. The CDR3 contains 15 residues. Germline assignment: CDR1 MNHEY and CDR2 SMNVEV (reference sequence).